A selection of T cell receptor beta chains follows, all from one sample in a study of Ad26.COV2.S vaccination and SARS-CoV-2 variants. Repertoires were generated with immunoSEQ multiplex PCR, while TCRdb's copy carries only in-frame clones and drops some. The table has fewer than 800,000 clones, roughly 90% seen once. Sequencing was performed on peripheral blood, taken in a trial of Ad26.COV2.S vaccine versus placebo. These receptors were taken from a person aged 18-60 years who received the Ad26.COV2.S COVID-19 vaccine or a placebo. Each CDR3 is given with its conserved first and last residue. Each record gives: clone size, J gene, V gene, CDR3 protein. Not every row has a clone size; where given, it reads once, few, many or a size class.

size: NA
J: TRBJ2-3
V: TRBV10-2
CDR3: CASSDIKGSTDTQYF

size: NA
J: TRBJ2-7
V: TRBV11-1
CDR3: CASSPETGTYEQYF

size: NA
J: TRBJ1-2
V: TRBV18
CDR3: CASSPTQGTNYGYTF

size: NA
J: TRBJ2-4
V: TRBV3-1/TRBV3-2
CDR3: CASSQESSTAYIQYF

size: NA
J: TRBJ2-1
V: TRBV7-6
CDR3: CASSLLVAGDDEQFF

size: NA
J: TRBJ1-5
V: TRBV30
CDR3: CAWSAGPRIDQPQHF

size: once
J: TRBJ2-3
V: TRBV5-8
CDR3: CASSLIVDTQYF

size: NA
J: TRBJ1-4
V: TRBV7-9
CDR3: CASSSGTEINEKLFF

size: NA
J: TRBJ1-2
V: TRBV4-3
CDR3: CASSQAIQAYYGYTF

size: NA
J: TRBJ2-7
V: TRBV7-8
CDR3: CASSSMTGTYEQYF

size: NA
J: TRBJ1-3
V: TRBV30
CDR3: CAWSGLSGNTIYF

size: once
J: TRBJ1-2
V: TRBV10-1
CDR3: CASSDDSPYGYTF

size: NA
J: TRBJ1-6
V: TRBV30
CDR3: CAWTSYNSPLHF

size: NA
J: TRBJ2-5
V: TRBV7-9
CDR3: CASTSNPGQQETQYF

size: NA
J: TRBJ1-1
V: TRBV3-1/TRBV3-2
CDR3: CASSQFGSAFF

size: NA
J: TRBJ1-4
V: TRBV3-1/TRBV3-2
CDR3: CASSAGATNEKLFF

size: once
J: TRBJ1-3
V: TRBV6-5
CDR3: CASSTGRGNTIYF

size: NA
J: TRBJ2-6
V: TRBV11-2
CDR3: CASSIQGGVLTF

size: NA
J: TRBJ2-2
V: TRBV3-1/TRBV3-2
CDR3: CASSQDTGELFF

size: NA
J: TRBJ1-3
V: TRBV7-9
CDR3: CASSLARTAGNTIYF

size: once
J: TRBJ2-2
V: TRBV12-3/TRBV12-4
CDR3: CASSSYGELFF

size: NA
J: TRBJ2-3
V: TRBV2
CDR3: CASSVARPSGDTQYF

size: NA
J: TRBJ2-7
V: TRBV5-6
CDR3: CASSLGFEQYF

size: NA
J: TRBJ1-2
V: TRBV5-6
CDR3: CASSLANRAHYGYTF

size: NA
J: TRBJ2-1
V: TRBV11-2
CDR3: CASSPGTTSRGQFF

size: NA
J: TRBJ1-6
V: TRBV6-5
CDR3: CASTLDGSYNSPLHF

size: NA
J: TRBJ2-1
V: TRBV30
CDR3: CACHRPYNEQFF

size: once
J: TRBJ1-4
V: TRBV27
CDR3: CASCQTTNEKLFF

size: once
J: TRBJ2-7
V: TRBV14
CDR3: CASSHSGSPPYEQYF

size: NA
J: TRBJ2-7
V: TRBV6-5
CDR3: CASRRQGSDEQYF

size: NA
J: TRBJ1-1
V: TRBV9
CDR3: CASSVGAGTEAFF

size: NA
J: TRBJ2-1
V: TRBV6-5
CDR3: CASSRDRGRFEQFF

size: few
J: TRBJ2-2
V: TRBV5-1
CDR3: CASNRDSSRGTGELFF

size: NA
J: TRBJ2-1
V: TRBV30
CDR3: CAWSGPSGGNEQFF

size: NA
J: TRBJ2-7
V: TRBV5-4
CDR3: CASSLAFKGHEQYF

size: NA
J: TRBJ2-7
V: TRBV4-1
CDR3: CASSARPNRGIYEQYF

size: NA
J: TRBJ2-7
V: TRBV7-8
CDR3: CASSLGGRQRYEQYF

size: NA
J: TRBJ2-7
V: TRBV4-1
CDR3: CASSQERTGPWGGEQYF